Listed below are T cell receptor beta chains from one sample, sequenced in a study of control samples from healthy donors and cancer patients. Libraries were prepared by immunoSEQ multiplex PCR; TCRdb keeps only in-frame clonotypes and omits some of them. The table includes 18,000 or so clones, about 86% detected once. Material for sequencing was PBMCs. The receptors derive from a woman between 70 and 85 years old with colorectal cancer. CDR3s include the opening cysteine and the closing phenylalanine or tryptophan. The D gene is left open where the match is weak. Clone size is not always given. Where it is, it says once, few, many or a class for expanded clones.

j_call: TRBJ1-2; d_call: TRBD1; clone_size: NA; v_call: TRBV11-1; cdr3_nt: TGTGCCAGCAGCGAGGGACAGGGGGCCGACTATGGCTACACCTTC; cdr3_aa: CASSEGQGADYGYTF
j_call: TRBJ2-4; d_call: NA; clone_size: NA; v_call: TRBV18; cdr3_nt: TGTGCCAGCTCACCACCGAGGGTACCCAAAAACATTCAGTACTTC; cdr3_aa: CASSPPRVPKNIQYF
j_call: TRBJ1-6; d_call: TRBD1; clone_size: once; v_call: TRBV4-3; cdr3_nt: TGCGCCAGCAGCCCTGACAGGGGGAATTCACCCCTCCACTTT; cdr3_aa: CASSPDRGNSPLHF
j_call: TRBJ1-1; d_call: TRBD1; clone_size: few; v_call: TRBV5-8; cdr3_nt: TGTGCCAGCAGCCCGGACAGGGGTACCGAATCCACTGAAGCTTTCTTT; cdr3_aa: CASSPDRGTESTEAFF
j_call: TRBJ2-7; d_call: TRBD2; clone_size: NA; v_call: TRBV18; cdr3_nt: TGTGCCAGCTCAACAACTAGCGGGAGGGGCTACGAGCAGTACTTC; cdr3_aa: CASSTTSGRGYEQYF
j_call: TRBJ2-2; d_call: NA; clone_size: once; v_call: TRBV4-1; cdr3_nt: TGCGCCAGCAGCCAACCCGTTATACCACAGGGTTCCGGGGAGCTGTTTTTT; cdr3_aa: CASSQPVIPQGSGELFF
j_call: TRBJ2-5; d_call: NA; clone_size: NA; v_call: TRBV4-2; cdr3_nt: TGTGCCAGCAGCCAAGATCTGGGATGGGAGACCCAGTACTTC; cdr3_aa: CASSQDLGWETQYF
j_call: TRBJ1-6; d_call: NA; clone_size: NA; v_call: TRBV4-2; cdr3_nt: TGTGCCAGCAGCCAAGATTGGGCCGCGGGATCCCTCCACTTT; cdr3_aa: CASSQDWAAGSLHF
j_call: TRBJ1-1; d_call: TRBD1; clone_size: NA; v_call: TRBV3-1/TRBV3-2; cdr3_nt: TGTGCCGCCCGCGCCGTGGACAGGACTGAAGCTTTCTTT; cdr3_aa: CAARAVDRTEAFF
j_call: TRBJ1-2; d_call: TRBD1; clone_size: NA; v_call: TRBV20-1; cdr3_nt: TGCAGTGCTAGTCATGGACAGGCTACCTATGGCTACACCTTC; cdr3_aa: CSASHGQATYGYTF
j_call: TRBJ2-3; d_call: TRBD2; clone_size: NA; v_call: TRBV4-2; cdr3_nt: TGTGCCAGCAGCCAAACACTAGCGGGAGGAACCCCAGATACGCAGTATTTT; cdr3_aa: CASSQTLAGGTPDTQYF
j_call: TRBJ2-7; d_call: NA; clone_size: few; v_call: TRBV20-1; cdr3_nt: TGCAGTGCTAGTGTCGGCGGTACCTACGAGCAGTACTTC; cdr3_aa: CSASVGGTYEQYF
j_call: TRBJ1-2; d_call: NA; clone_size: NA; v_call: TRBV4-3; cdr3_nt: TGCGCCAGCAGCCAAGAGAGCAGGAACTATGGCTACACCTTC; cdr3_aa: CASSQESRNYGYTF
j_call: TRBJ1-3; d_call: TRBD1; clone_size: NA; v_call: TRBV19; cdr3_nt: TGTGCCAGTAGCCAATGGAGGGGGCAAGGCGCTGGAAACACCATATATTTT; cdr3_aa: CASSQWRGQGAGNTIYF
j_call: TRBJ2-1; d_call: NA; clone_size: NA; v_call: TRBV3-1/TRBV3-2; cdr3_nt: TGTGCCAGCAGCCAAGATCTCGAGCCTTACTACAATGAGCAGTTCTTC; cdr3_aa: CASSQDLEPYYNEQFF
j_call: TRBJ2-5; d_call: TRBD1; clone_size: NA; v_call: TRBV7-2; cdr3_nt: TGTGCCAGCAGCCAGACAGGGTGGACCCAGTACTTC; cdr3_aa: CASSQTGWTQYF
j_call: TRBJ2-1; d_call: TRBD2; clone_size: NA; v_call: TRBV27; cdr3_nt: TGTGCCAGCAGTTTATCTCTAGCGGGAGCCGGGTACAATGAGCAGTTCTTC; cdr3_aa: CASSLSLAGAGYNEQFF
j_call: TRBJ2-2; d_call: NA; clone_size: NA; v_call: TRBV6-4; cdr3_nt: TGTGCCAGCAGTGAGGGCTATCACACCGGGGAGCTGTTTTTT; cdr3_aa: CASSEGYHTGELFF
j_call: TRBJ2-1; d_call: NA; clone_size: few; v_call: TRBV5-1; cdr3_nt: TGCGCCAGCAGCCAAGGACAGAGCTCCTACAATGAGCAGTTCTTC; cdr3_aa: CASSQGQSSYNEQFF
j_call: TRBJ1-1; d_call: NA; clone_size: NA; v_call: TRBV18; cdr3_nt: TGTGCCAGCTCACTCTTCCAATCCCGGGGGCTAAACACTGAAGCTTTCTTT; cdr3_aa: CASSLFQSRGLNTEAFF
j_call: TRBJ2-7; d_call: NA; clone_size: NA; v_call: TRBV2; cdr3_nt: TGTGCCAGCATGGTAAGGGCCCTCTCCCGCGAGCAGTACTTC; cdr3_aa: CASMVRALSREQYF
j_call: TRBJ2-3; d_call: NA; clone_size: few; v_call: TRBV5-6; cdr3_nt: TGTGCCAGCAGCTTGGCAGGGCCGGGAGATACGCAGTATTTT; cdr3_aa: CASSLAGPGDTQYF
j_call: TRBJ2-3; d_call: NA; clone_size: NA; v_call: TRBV6-2/TRBV6-3; cdr3_nt: TGTGCCAGCAGTTACTCGATATTTGCAGGAGATACGCAGTATTTT; cdr3_aa: CASSYSIFAGDTQYF
j_call: TRBJ2-2; d_call: NA; clone_size: NA; v_call: TRBV2; cdr3_nt: TGTGCCAGCACCGTACCGGACCGAGCGAACACCGGGGAGCTGTTTTTT; cdr3_aa: CASTVPDRANTGELFF
j_call: TRBJ2-7; d_call: NA; clone_size: few; v_call: TRBV4-1; cdr3_nt: TGCGCCAGCAGCCAAGATGACTACTACGAGCAGTACTTC; cdr3_aa: CASSQDDYYEQYF
j_call: TRBJ2-7; d_call: TRBD1; clone_size: NA; v_call: TRBV6-5; cdr3_nt: TGTGCCAGCAGTTCTCAAGGACAGGGTTCCTACGAGCAGTACTTC; cdr3_aa: CASSSQGQGSYEQYF
j_call: TRBJ2-1; d_call: NA; clone_size: few; v_call: TRBV12-5; cdr3_nt: TGTGCTAGTGGCCCCGGGGAGACAGGGAGGAATGAGCAGTTCTTC; cdr3_aa: CASGPGETGRNEQFF
j_call: TRBJ1-5; d_call: TRBD1; clone_size: NA; v_call: TRBV15; cdr3_nt: TGTGCCACCAGTTCGACAGGGGGTATACAGCCCCAGCATTTT; cdr3_aa: CATSSTGGIQPQHF
j_call: TRBJ2-2; d_call: TRBD1; clone_size: NA; v_call: TRBV18; cdr3_nt: TGTGCCAGCTCACCCGGACAGGGAGGCGGCACCGGGGAGCTGTTTTTT; cdr3_aa: CASSPGQGGGTGELFF
j_call: TRBJ2-1; d_call: TRBD2; clone_size: once; v_call: TRBV11-3; cdr3_nt: TGTGCCAGCAGCTCCTCTCTCGCGGGAGGCCGGGATGAGCAGTTCTTC; cdr3_aa: CASSSSLAGGRDEQFF
j_call: TRBJ1-2; d_call: NA; clone_size: NA; v_call: TRBV25-1; cdr3_nt: TGTGCCAGCAGTCCCGTTGGTAGTCATGGCTACACCTTC; cdr3_aa: CASSPVGSHGYTF
j_call: TRBJ2-7; d_call: TRBD1; clone_size: NA; v_call: TRBV14; cdr3_nt: TGTGCCAGCAGCCAAGACAGGGGGCGATTAAGCTCCTACGAGCAGTACTTC; cdr3_aa: CASSQDRGRLSSYEQYF
j_call: TRBJ2-7; d_call: NA; clone_size: NA; v_call: TRBV6-6; cdr3_nt: TGTGCCAGCAGTCCCTTAGGGGTCTACGAGCAGTACTTC; cdr3_aa: CASSPLGVYEQYF
j_call: TRBJ1-1; d_call: NA; clone_size: NA; v_call: TRBV7-2; cdr3_nt: TGTGCCAGCAGCCCCAGGGCCCCGAACACTGAAGCTTTCTTT; cdr3_aa: CASSPRAPNTEAFF
j_call: TRBJ1-2; d_call: NA; clone_size: NA; v_call: TRBV7-9; cdr3_nt: TGTGCCAGCAGCTGGGAGGGTGGTGGCTACACCTTC; cdr3_aa: CASSWEGGGYTF
j_call: TRBJ2-7; d_call: NA; clone_size: NA; v_call: TRBV7-2; cdr3_nt: TGTGCCAGCAGCTTAGTTCCAGGCGGCTACGAGCAGTACTTC; cdr3_aa: CASSLVPGGYEQYF
j_call: TRBJ2-5; d_call: NA; clone_size: once; v_call: TRBV5-1; cdr3_nt: TGCGCCAGCAGCTTACAGGGTTACGAGACCCAGTACTTC; cdr3_aa: CASSLQGYETQYF
j_call: TRBJ2-6; d_call: NA; clone_size: NA; v_call: TRBV19; cdr3_nt: TGTGCCAGTAGCCAGGGGTACTCCCTCAGCTCTGGGGCCAACGTCCTGACTTTC; cdr3_aa: CASSQGYSLSSGANVLTF
j_call: TRBJ2-3; d_call: TRBD2; clone_size: NA; v_call: TRBV5-4; cdr3_nt: TGTGCCAGCAACTCCGTCGGCGGGGGAGTTTGGTATTTT; cdr3_aa: CASNSVGGGVWYF
j_call: TRBJ1-1; d_call: NA; clone_size: NA; v_call: TRBV2; cdr3_nt: TGTGCCAGCACCGGACTAGGGCAGGGGCCTTTTTTTGGGTCCGGGAACACTGAAGCTTTCTTT; cdr3_aa: CASTGLGQGPFFGSGNTEAFF
j_call: TRBJ2-5; d_call: TRBD2; clone_size: NA; v_call: TRBV4-2; cdr3_nt: TGTGCCAGCAGCCAATCCGGGACTAGCAGCGAGACCCAGTACTTC; cdr3_aa: CASSQSGTSSETQYF
j_call: TRBJ1-2; d_call: TRBD1; clone_size: NA; v_call: TRBV6-5; cdr3_nt: TGTGCCAGCAGAACGAGAGGGGGCGGGAGCTATGGCTACACCTTC; cdr3_aa: CASRTRGGGSYGYTF
j_call: TRBJ1-5; d_call: TRBD1; clone_size: NA; v_call: TRBV7-2; cdr3_nt: TGTGCCAGCAGCCCGACAGGGAGCAATCAGCCCCAGCATTTT; cdr3_aa: CASSPTGSNQPQHF
j_call: TRBJ1-2; d_call: NA; clone_size: few; v_call: TRBV7-9; cdr3_nt: TGTGCCAGCAGCGTCCCACAGGGCTTCTACACCTTC; cdr3_aa: CASSVPQGFYTF
j_call: TRBJ2-1; d_call: NA; clone_size: NA; v_call: TRBV18; cdr3_nt: TGTGCCAGCTCCCCGAGGACAGTCTACAATGAGCAGTTCTTC; cdr3_aa: CASSPRTVYNEQFF
j_call: TRBJ2-7; d_call: NA; clone_size: NA; v_call: TRBV7-2; cdr3_nt: TGTGCCAGCAGCTTCCCTACCTACGAGCAGTACTTC; cdr3_aa: CASSFPTYEQYF
j_call: TRBJ2-2; d_call: NA; clone_size: NA; v_call: TRBV5-6; cdr3_nt: TGTGCCAGCAGCTTGGCCGCCTTTGGGGGTGCGAACACCGGGGAGCTGTTTTTT; cdr3_aa: CASSLAAFGGANTGELFF
j_call: TRBJ2-7; d_call: TRBD1; clone_size: NA; v_call: TRBV2; cdr3_nt: TGTGCCAGCAGTACAGGGGACCCCTACGAGCAGTACTTC; cdr3_aa: CASSTGDPYEQYF
j_call: TRBJ2-1; d_call: NA; clone_size: NA; v_call: TRBV29-1; cdr3_nt: TGCAGCGCACAACTACTCGGTGAGCAGTTCTTC; cdr3_aa: CSAQLLGEQFF
j_call: TRBJ2-5; d_call: NA; clone_size: NA; v_call: TRBV5-1; cdr3_nt: TGCGCCAGCAGCTTGTATTCTGGGAGCCTCTTGTACTTC; cdr3_aa: CASSLYSGSLLYF
j_call: TRBJ2-3; d_call: NA; clone_size: few; v_call: TRBV4-1; cdr3_nt: TGCGCCAGCAGCCAAGACAGGACTACCACAGATACGCAGTATTTT; cdr3_aa: CASSQDRTTTDTQYF
j_call: TRBJ2-7; d_call: TRBD2; clone_size: NA; v_call: TRBV5-1; cdr3_nt: TGCGCCAGCAGCTTGGGGGGTAGCGGGAGTCGGGAGCAGTACTTC; cdr3_aa: CASSLGGSGSREQYF
j_call: TRBJ1-1; d_call: NA; clone_size: NA; v_call: TRBV29-1; cdr3_nt: TGCAGCGTTTTGGGAAGCCGCAGAGTCTCCGAAGCTTTCTTT; cdr3_aa: CSVLGSRRVSEAFF
j_call: TRBJ2-1; d_call: TRBD2; clone_size: NA; v_call: TRBV15; cdr3_nt: TGTGCCACCAGCAGAGACCATGGGACTATAGCTGGCAATGAGCAGTTCTTC; cdr3_aa: CATSRDHGTIAGNEQFF
j_call: TRBJ2-4; d_call: NA; clone_size: NA; v_call: TRBV7-2; cdr3_nt: TGTGCCAGCAGCGAAGTGGGGAGGGGGAAAAACATTCAGTACTTC; cdr3_aa: CASSEVGRGKNIQYF